One sample yielded the 19 T cell receptor beta chains listed below, sequenced in a study of glioma-infiltrating T cells. The iRepertoire nested amplicon-rescue multiplex PCR amplified TCR alpha and beta CDR3s from RNA. TCRdb called the multiplex PCR reads again in MiXCR, with one record for every CDR3 protein. The sample holds approximately 190,000 distinct CDR3 sequences, 30% to 40% seen once. The source material was glioma tissue, nonneoplastic brain tissue, or PBMCs (not recorded which). These receptors were obtained from a human donor with low-grade glioma or glioblastoma, undergoing nonglioma brain surgery, or in good health (not recorded which).

The sample holds a few counts of this clonotype. The chain combines TRBV10-3 with TRBJ2-3; 12 positions match TRBD1. Germline-derived CDR1 and CDR2 are ENHRY and SYGVKD. There are 17 residues in the CDR3. With V trimmed by 6 bases and J by 2 bases, 9 bases remained unmatched. In DNA, the CDR3 is TGTGCCATCAGGCCGGGACAGGGGGCCAGAAACACAGATACGCAGTATTTT. It translates to CAIRPGQGARNTDTQYF.

Ten or more counts support this clonotype. V usage is TRBV6-1 and J usage is TRBJ2-7; 7 bases line up with TRBD2. The CDR3 extends over 14 amino acids. Trimming removed 5 bases from V and 5 bases from J; junction bases left unmatched: 9. Germline CDR1 is MNHNS and CDR2 is SASEGT. CDR3 residues: CASSPPGGADEQYF. The CDR3 region has the DNA TGTGCCAGCAGTCCCCCGGGAGGAGCCGACGAGCAGTACTTC.

This clonotype showed up just once. The chain joins TRBV19 to TRBJ1-5, with a weak D call TRBD1 (5 bases). Per the germline V gene, CDR1 is LNHDA and CDR2 is SQIVND (reference sequence). V dropped 7 bases and J dropped 0 bases, with 13 bases sitting between them. The CDR3 is 15 amino acids. In DNA, the CDR3 is TGTGCCAGTACCCCGGGACGTCATAGCAATCAGCCCCAGCATTTT. This codes for CASTPGRHSNQPQHF.

This clonotype came up many times. The rearrangement uses TRBV27 and TRBJ2-5, with D perhaps being TRBD1 or TRBD2 (5 bases each). CDR3 length: 15 residues. Trimming took off 2 bases at V and 2 bases at J, with 12 bases between the two ends. The germline CDR1 and CDR2 sequences are MNHEY and SMNVEV (reference sequence). This CDR3 is CASSLGGWEQETQYF. The CDR3 nucleotides read TGTGCCAGCAGTTTAGGGGGTTGGGAACAAGAGACCCAGTACTTC.

The chain couples TRBV27 to TRBJ1-5, with 9 bases aligning to TRBD1. V trimming: 6 bases; J trimming: 7 bases; junction bases outside the gene matches: 4. From germline, CDR1 is MNHEY and CDR2 SMNVEV (reference sequence). The length of the CDR3 is 13 residues. CDR3 protein: CASRGTGLQPQHF. CDR3 in DNA: TGTGCCAGCAGAGGGACAGGGTTACAGCCCCAGCATTTT.

This clonotype occurred many times. The rearrangement uses TRBV6-6 and TRBJ1-1; unclear D gene. V lost 0 bases and J lost 6, with 2 bases in between. Germline V gene sequence: CDR1 MNHNY, CDR2 SVGAGI (reference sequence). The CDR3 totals 11 residues. The CDR3 DNA reads as TGTGCCAGCAGTTACTCCTCTGAAGCTTTCTTT. Protein sequence: CASSYSSEAFF.

Ten or more counts support this clonotype. One junction end does not reproduce the germline sequence, and a read error may be involved. The chain carries TRBV7-2 and TRBJ2-3; 8 bases match TRBD2. This CDR3 region has 14 residues. The germline CDR1 and CDR2 sequences are SGHTA and FQGNSA. The DNA of the CDR3 is TGTGCCAGCAGCCAAGGGCTAGCGGGCGATTCGGGGCATTTT. Protein: CASSQGLAGDSGHF.

Many counts were recorded for this clonotype. This chain connects TRBV14 to TRBJ2-7, with D hard to call. This CDR3 comprises 11 residues. V was trimmed by 2 bases and J by 6 bases, leaving 5 bases between them. Germline CDR1 reads SGHDN; CDR2 reads FVKESK. CDR3 loop: CASSQTAEQYF. CDR3 bases: TGTGCCAGCAGCCAAACGGCCGAGCAGTACTTC.

In this sample, this clonotype turned up many times. This chain links TRBV29-1 with TRBJ1-2, with a weak D call TRBD1 (6 bases). The CDR3 totals 12 residues. CDR1 SQVTM and CDR2 ANQGSEA come from the germline V gene. Deletions cut 5 bases from V and 4 bases from J, with 11 bases between. CDR3 amino acids: CSVHQGSYGYTF. Written as DNA, the CDR3 is TGCAGCGTTCATCAGGGGAGCTATGGCTACACCTTC.

About this clonotype: The junction departs from the called germline gene at one end, perhaps through a read error. The chain links TRBV20-1 to TRBJ2-1; D might be TRBD2 (5 bases). CDR3 length equals 14 residues. Germline CDR1 is DFQATT and CDR2 is SNEGSKA (reference sequence). In DNA form, the CDR3 reads TGCAGTGCTAATAGTAGCGTTAGTTACCCTGAGCCGTTATTC. Protein product: CSANSSVSYPEPLF.

There are many counts of this clonotype. V is TRBV27 and J is TRBJ2-7; D unresolved. V dropped 2 bases and J dropped 3 bases, with 8 bases sitting between them. From germline, CDR1 is MNHEY and CDR2 SMNVEV (reference sequence). The CDR3 is 13 amino acids. The CDR3 DNA reads TGTGCCAGCAGTTTAGGACGACGCTACGAGCAGTACTTC. This gives the protein CASSLGRRYEQYF.

The rearrangement uses TRBV7-7 and TRBJ2-3; 9 nucleotides line up with TRBD2. This CDR3 contains 14 residues. V trimming: 3 bases; J trimming: 4 bases; junction bases outside the gene matches: 2. CDR1 is SSHAT, CDR2 FNYEAQ, per germline (reference sequence). The CDR3 region is CASSLGTSPDTQYF. The CDR3 DNA sequence: TGTGCCAGCAGCTTGGGGACTAGCCCAGATACGCAGTATTTT.

This clonotype was counted between two and nine times. The rearrangement uses TRBV29-1 and TRBJ1-1, with TRBD1 as a possible D gene (6 bases). CDR1 is SQVTM, CDR2 ANQGSEA, per germline. The CDR3 is 15 amino acids. V lost 0 bases, J lost 1 base, and 12 bases lay in between. The CDR3 DNA is TGCAGCGTTGAAGAGGACAGCGCAACGAACACTGAAGCTTTCTTT. Translation gives CSVEEDSATNTEAFF.

Comments on this clonotype: Just one base apart from a much larger clone, this may be a read error. The chain recombines TRBV6-1 with TRBJ2-1, with 9 bases identical to TRBD2. The CDR3 is made up of 21 amino acids. CDR1 and CDR2 (germline): MNHNS, SASEGT. CDR3 sequence reads: CASKNPDWAGGGTLKYNEQLF. The CDR3 DNA is TGTGCCAGCAAAAACCCGGACTGGGCGGGAGGGGGTACCCTTAAATACAATGAGCAGCTCTTC.

This clonotype was recorded at least ten times. The chain is built from TRBV4-1 and TRBJ1-3; TRBD1 matches 7 bases. In germline, CDR1 is MGHRA, CDR2 YSYEKL. The CDR3 extends over 14 amino acids. J was trimmed by 1 base and V by 4 bases; bases with no gene match: 1. CDR3 residues: CASSPDRSGNTIYF. The CDR3 DNA follows: TGCGCCAGCAGCCCGGACAGGTCTGGAAACACCATATATTTT.

The chain uses TRBV6-6 and TRBJ1-5; TRBD1 agrees at 9 bases. Germline CDR1 MNHNY, CDR2 SVGAGI (reference sequence). The CDR3 has 16 residues. The CDR3 here is CVSSSRQGGGNQPQHF. CDR3 DNA: TGTGTTAGCAGTTCCCGACAGGGGGGGGGCAATCAGCCCCAGCATTTT.

V usage is TRBV20-1 and J usage is TRBJ2-5, with 10 bases matching TRBD2. The CDR3 sequence is 12 residues long. The V gene's germline CDR1 is DFQATT and CDR2 SNEGSKA (reference sequence). CDR3 protein: CVASGGRETQYF. The CDR3 DNA reads as TGCGTTGCTAGCGGGGGAAGAGAGACCCAGTACTTC.

This clonotype came up many times. This sequence joins TRBV20-1 and TRBJ1-5; D gene ambiguous. Trimming removed 0 bases at V and 6 bases at J, with 9 bases between. The CDR3 runs to 13 residues. From germline, CDR1 is DFQATT and CDR2 SNEGSKA (reference sequence). CDR3 in amino acids: CSARDYNGQPQHF. The DNA for the CDR3 is TGCAGTGCTAGAGATTATAACGGTCAGCCCCAGCATTTT.

As DNA, the CDR3 is TGTGCCAGCAGACGGGACGCCCCGGGTGGGCCCCAGCATTTT. Translating it yields CASRRDAPGGPQHF. The J gene is TRBJ1-5, the V gene TRBV6-2 or TRBV6-3; possibly TRBD1 for D (5 bases). Trimming removed 6 bases from V and 9 bases from J, with 18 bases in between. The germline CDR1 and CDR2 sequences are MNHEY and SVGEGT. The CDR3 totals 14 residues.